The rows below give T cell receptor beta chains drawn from one sample of a study of CD8 T cells in Susac syndrome. Via MiXCR, TCRdb re-called the immunoSEQ multiplex PCR reads, giving one row per CDR3 protein. The repertoire holds nearly 110,000 distinct CDR3 sequences, with roughly 94% as singletons. Material for sequencing was CD8+ T cells from PBMCs. The receptors here all came from a human donor with Susac syndrome. Both conserved end residues are part of each CDR3. A D gene is named only where the DNA matches it firmly. Some rows mark clone size as missing; the rest say once, few, many or name a class of expanded clone.

clone size: once
J gene: TRBJ2-5
D gene: -
V gene: TRBV4-1
CDR3 DNA: TGCGCCAGCAGCCTCGGGGTGATGGAGACCCAGTACTTC
CDR3 protein: CASSLGVMETQYF

clone size: -
J gene: TRBJ1-1
D gene: -
V gene: TRBV7-6
CDR3 DNA: TGTGCCAGCAGCTTAGGGGAGGGTGACACTGAAGCTTTCTTT
CDR3 protein: CASSLGEGDTEAFF

clone size: once
J gene: TRBJ2-7
D gene: -
V gene: TRBV12-3/TRBV12-4
CDR3 DNA: TGTGCCAGCAGTTTAGCGGGTCCCGAGCAGTACTTC
CDR3 protein: CASSLAGPEQYF

clone size: once
J gene: TRBJ2-7
D gene: -
V gene: TRBV25-1
CDR3 DNA: TGTGCCAGCAGTGAGGGACACACCGGCTCCTACGAGCAGTACTTC
CDR3 protein: CASSEGHTGSYEQYF

clone size: -
J gene: TRBJ2-1
D gene: -
V gene: TRBV6-5
CDR3 DNA: TGTGCCAGCACCACTGATTCCTACAATGAGCAGTTCTTC
CDR3 protein: CASTTDSYNEQFF

clone size: -
J gene: TRBJ2-1
D gene: TRBD1
V gene: TRBV12-3/TRBV12-4
CDR3 DNA: TGTGCCAGCAACCATCCGGACAGGGTAAATGAGCAGTTCTTC
CDR3 protein: CASNHPDRVNEQFF

clone size: -
J gene: TRBJ2-3
D gene: -
V gene: TRBV29-1
CDR3 DNA: TGCAGCGTCACAGGGCCTTCTAGCACAGATACGCAGTATTTT
CDR3 protein: CSVTGPSSTDTQYF

clone size: once
J gene: TRBJ2-3
D gene: -
V gene: TRBV11-2
CDR3 DNA: TGTGCCAGCAGCTTAGCCGCGGGGACTAGCACAGATACGCAGTATTTT
CDR3 protein: CASSLAAGTSTDTQYF

clone size: -
J gene: TRBJ1-1
D gene: -
V gene: TRBV5-4
CDR3 DNA: TGTGCCAGCAGCTTTATCGTTATGCCGGCTGAAGCTTTCTTT
CDR3 protein: CASSFIVMPAEAFF

clone size: once
J gene: TRBJ2-7
D gene: -
V gene: TRBV20-1
CDR3 DNA: TGCAGTGCCTACTCCCAGGGATTTCCCTCCTACGAGCAGTACTTC
CDR3 protein: CSAYSQGFPSYEQYF

clone size: -
J gene: TRBJ2-7
D gene: -
V gene: TRBV7-8
CDR3 DNA: TGTGCCAGCAGCTTAGCGCGGGGATACGAGCAGTACTTC
CDR3 protein: CASSLARGYEQYF

clone size: -
J gene: TRBJ1-2
D gene: -
V gene: TRBV3-1
CDR3 DNA: TGTGCCAGCAGCCAGGGACGGGACCACCAGGGCTACACCTTC
CDR3 protein: CASSQGRDHQGYTF

clone size: -
J gene: TRBJ2-7
D gene: TRBD1
V gene: TRBV30
CDR3 DNA: TGTGCCGTCCCCGGGACAGGGCCCTACGAGCAGTACTTC
CDR3 protein: CAVPGTGPYEQYF

clone size: -
J gene: TRBJ2-7
D gene: -
V gene: TRBV19
CDR3 DNA: TGTGCCAGTAGTATGGGCTACGAGCAGTACTTC
CDR3 protein: CASSMGYEQYF

clone size: -
J gene: TRBJ2-7
D gene: TRBD2
V gene: TRBV5-1
CDR3 DNA: TGCGCCAGCAGCTTATGGGCGGGGGGCCAGAACGAGCAGTACTTC
CDR3 protein: CASSLWAGGQNEQYF

clone size: -
J gene: TRBJ2-3
D gene: -
V gene: TRBV7-6
CDR3 DNA: TGTGCCAGCAGCCCACTCCAGGGTACGCAGTATTTT
CDR3 protein: CASSPLQGTQYF

clone size: -
J gene: TRBJ2-7
D gene: -
V gene: TRBV9
CDR3 DNA: TGTGCCAGCAGCGCACGGCCTGGAGGCGAGCAGTACTTC
CDR3 protein: CASSARPGGEQYF

clone size: -
J gene: TRBJ1-2
D gene: TRBD1
V gene: TRBV9
CDR3 DNA: TGTGCCAGCAGCGCATGGGACAGCCCGGATGGCTACACCTTC
CDR3 protein: CASSAWDSPDGYTF

clone size: few
J gene: TRBJ2-7
D gene: -
V gene: TRBV6-5
CDR3 DNA: TGTGCCAGCAGTTACTCATCCCGACAGGCTGGTGCCGAGCAGTACTTC
CDR3 protein: CASSYSSRQAGAEQYF

clone size: -
J gene: TRBJ1-2
D gene: -
V gene: TRBV6-2/TRBV6-3
CDR3 DNA: TGTGCCAGCTCCCCGGGCTATGGCTACACCTTC
CDR3 protein: CASSPGYGYTF